Presented here are 8 T cell receptor beta chains from one specimen sequenced in a study of Tregs in tolerant kidney transplant recipients. Sequencing was performed with immunoSEQ multiplex PCR; in TCRdb, only in-frame clones are kept and a portion is missing. The profile shows about 73,000 clones, approximately 90% of them singletons. The sample in question was Tregs from blood, obtained before the transplant. These receptors were obtained from a human donor who received a combined kidney and bone marrow transplant.

The chain links TRBV25-1 to TRBJ1-5; D gene unclear. Germline V lookup: CDR1 MGHDK, CDR2 SYGVNS. The CDR3 consists of 14 residues. Deletions cut 3 bases from V and 0 bases from J, with 6 bases between. The CDR3 loop is CASSEWGSNQPQHF. Written as DNA, the CDR3 is TGTGCCAGCAGTGAGTGGGGTAGCAATCAGCCCCAGCATTTT. Full variable domain (rest looked up from reference TRBV25-1 and TRBJ1-5): EADIYQTPRYLVIGTGKKITLECSQTMGHDKMYWYQQDPGMELHLIHYSYGVNSTEKGDLSSESTVSRIRTEHFPLTLESARPSHTSQYLCASSEWGSNQPQHFGDGTRLSIL.

The chain combines TRBV25-1 with TRBJ1-4; D not resolved. Trimming removed 8 bases from V and 2 bases from J, with 6 bases in between. The CDR3 sequence is 12 residues long. The germline V gene encodes CDR1 MGHDK and CDR2 SYGVNS. The CDR3 DNA is TGTGCCAGCCAGCGGACTAATGAAAAACTGTTTTTT. Its protein is CASQRTNEKLFF. Based on the CDR3 plus reference TRBV25-1 and TRBJ1-4, the full variable domain is EADIYQTPRYLVIGTGKKITLECSQTMGHDKMYWYQQDPGMELHLIHYSYGVNSTEKGDLSSESTVSRIRTEHFPLTLESARPSHTSQYLCASQRTNEKLFFGSGTQLSVL.

The count of this clone is one. The rearrangement links TRBV12-5 to TRBJ1-2; D ambiguous. Looked up from germline, CDR1 is LGHNT and CDR2 is FRNRAP. The length of the CDR3 is 14 residues. Trimming pared 7 bases from V and 0 bases from J, leaving 12 bases between. The CDR3, as DNA: TGTGCTAGTGCCCTCCTTCCGACTAACTATGGCTACACCTTC. Protein: CASALLPTNYGYTF.

CDR3 sequence (DNA): TGCGCCAGCAGCTTGTCGGGGACTCCCTCCTACAATGAGCAGTTCTTC. Its protein product is CASSLSGTPSYNEQFF. The chain has TRBV5-1 and TRBJ2-1; perhaps TRBD2 as D (6 bases). This CDR3 is 16 amino acids long. Germline values: CDR1 SGHRS, CDR2 YFSETQ. Trimming cost V 1 base and J 0 bases, with 11 bases left between them. The variable domain in full, completed from reference TRBV5-1 and TRBJ2-1, reads KAGVTQTPRYLIKTRGQQVTLSCSPISGHRSVSWYQQTPGQGLQFLFEYFSETQRNKGNFPGRFSGRQFSNSRSEMNVSTLELGDSALYLCASSLSGTPSYNEQFFGPGTRLTVL.

The chain joins TRBV6-6 to TRBJ2-3; 7 nucleotides match TRBD2. Germline-derived CDR1 and CDR2 are MNHNY and SVGAGI (reference sequence). There are 14 residues in the CDR3. V was pared by 8 bases and J by 7 bases, with 12 bases of the junction left unmatched. The DNA of the CDR3 is TGTGCCAGCTGCGGGGGAACCCACGAGTATACGCAGTATTTT. It encodes CASCGGTHEYTQYF.

This chain uses TRBV7-2 with TRBJ1-5; D may be TRBD1 (5 bases). The CDR3 runs 13 residues. Germline lookup yields CDR1 SGHTA and CDR2 FQGNSA. Trimming stripped 3 bases from V and 5 bases from J, with 8 bases between. The CDR3 loop is CASSLQGYQPQHF. CDR3 DNA: TGTGCCAGCAGCTTGCAGGGCTATCAGCCCCAGCATTTT.

This chain connects TRBV14 to TRBJ2-3, with TRBD2 identical over 8 bases. Trimming at V came to 0 bases and at J to 8 bases, leaving 4 bases not matched to a gene. CDR3 length: 14 residues. Germline CDR1 SGHDN, CDR2 FVKESK. CDR3 DNA: TGTGCCAGCAGCCAAGAACTAGCGGCGTCTACGCAGTATTTT. Translation gives CASSQELAASTQYF.

The chain links TRBV30 to TRBJ1-2, with D possibly TRBD1 on 5 matching bases. Germline CDR1 is GTSNPN and CDR2 is SVGIG (reference sequence). The CDR3 has 13 residues. Trimming pared 2 bases from V and 8 bases from J, leaving 15 bases between. The DNA for the CDR3 is TGTGCCTGGAGTTATCAGGGAACGTGGGGCTACACCTTC. Encoded protein: CAWSYQGTWGYTF.